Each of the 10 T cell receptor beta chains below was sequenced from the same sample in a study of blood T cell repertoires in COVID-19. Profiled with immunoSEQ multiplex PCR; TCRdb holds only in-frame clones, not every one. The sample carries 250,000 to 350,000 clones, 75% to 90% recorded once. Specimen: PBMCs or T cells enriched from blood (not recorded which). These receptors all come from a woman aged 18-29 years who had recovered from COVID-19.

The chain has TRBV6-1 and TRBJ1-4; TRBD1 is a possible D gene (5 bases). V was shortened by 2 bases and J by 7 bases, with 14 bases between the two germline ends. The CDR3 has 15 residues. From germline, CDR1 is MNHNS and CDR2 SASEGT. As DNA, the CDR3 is TGTGCCAGCAGTGAAAGGGGAACAGGTAGTGAAAAACTGTTTTTT. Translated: CASSERGTGSEKLFF.

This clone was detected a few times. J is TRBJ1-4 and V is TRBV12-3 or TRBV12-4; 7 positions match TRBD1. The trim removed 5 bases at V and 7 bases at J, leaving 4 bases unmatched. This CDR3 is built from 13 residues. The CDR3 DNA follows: TGTGCCAGCAGTCCGACAGGGATTGAAAAACTGTTTTTT. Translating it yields CASSPTGIEKLFF.

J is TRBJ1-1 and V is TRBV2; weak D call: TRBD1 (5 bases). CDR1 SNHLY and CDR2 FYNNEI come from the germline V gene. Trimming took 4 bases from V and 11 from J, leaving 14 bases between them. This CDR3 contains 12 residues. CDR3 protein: CASSVQGVGAFF. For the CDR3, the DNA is TGTGCCAGCAGTGTGCAGGGTGTGGGCGCTTTCTTT.

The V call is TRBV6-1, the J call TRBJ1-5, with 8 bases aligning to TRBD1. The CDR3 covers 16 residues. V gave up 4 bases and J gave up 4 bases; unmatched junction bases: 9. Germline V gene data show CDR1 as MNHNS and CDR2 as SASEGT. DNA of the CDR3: TGTGCCAGCAGTGCCATCTCAGGGGGCGCGAATCAGCCCCAGCATTTT. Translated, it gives CASSAISGGANQPQHF.

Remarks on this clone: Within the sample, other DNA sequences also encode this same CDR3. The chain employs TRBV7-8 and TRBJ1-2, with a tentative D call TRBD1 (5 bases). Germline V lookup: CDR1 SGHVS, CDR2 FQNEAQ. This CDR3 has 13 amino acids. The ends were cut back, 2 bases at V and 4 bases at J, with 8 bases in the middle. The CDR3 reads CASSLQGSYGYTF. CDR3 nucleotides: TGTGCCAGCAGCTTACAGGGTAGCTATGGCTACACCTTC.

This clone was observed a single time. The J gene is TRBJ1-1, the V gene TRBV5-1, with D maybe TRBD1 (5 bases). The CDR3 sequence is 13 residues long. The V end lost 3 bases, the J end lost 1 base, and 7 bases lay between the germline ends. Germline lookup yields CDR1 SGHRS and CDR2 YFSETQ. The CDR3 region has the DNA TGCGCCAGCAGCTCACAGGAGAACACTGAAGCTTTCTTT. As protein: CASSSQENTEAFF.

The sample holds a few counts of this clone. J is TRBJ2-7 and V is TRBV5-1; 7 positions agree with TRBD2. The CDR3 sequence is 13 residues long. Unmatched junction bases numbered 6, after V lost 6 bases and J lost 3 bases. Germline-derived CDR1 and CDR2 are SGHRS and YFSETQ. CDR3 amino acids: CASTGLDLYEQYF. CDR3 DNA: TGCGCCAGCACCGGACTAGACCTCTACGAGCAGTACTTC.

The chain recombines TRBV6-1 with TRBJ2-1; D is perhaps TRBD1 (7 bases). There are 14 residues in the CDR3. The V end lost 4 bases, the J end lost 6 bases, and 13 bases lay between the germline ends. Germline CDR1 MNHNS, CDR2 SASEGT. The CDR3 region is CASSANRGGNEQFF. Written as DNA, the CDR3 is TGTGCCAGCAGTGCCAACAGGGGAGGCAATGAGCAGTTCTTC.

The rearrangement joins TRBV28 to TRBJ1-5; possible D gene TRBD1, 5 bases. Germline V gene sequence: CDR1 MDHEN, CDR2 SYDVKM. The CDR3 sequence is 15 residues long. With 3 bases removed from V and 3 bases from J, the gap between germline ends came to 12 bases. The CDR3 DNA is TGTGCCAGCAGTTTTGCAGGGTCCCTCAATCAGCCCCAGCATTTT. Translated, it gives CASSFAGSLNQPQHF.

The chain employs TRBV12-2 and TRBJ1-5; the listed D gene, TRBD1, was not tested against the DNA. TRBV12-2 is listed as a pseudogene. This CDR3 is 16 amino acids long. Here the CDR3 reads CASRLAGTGDNQPQHF. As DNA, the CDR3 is TGTGCAAGTCGCTTAGCCGGGACAGGGGACAATCAGCCCCAGCATTTT.